This TCR beta chain was found in a study of T-cell reconstitution after alpha-beta-depleted transplantation in children. Study observations and caveats: By about two months after transplant, alpha-beta T cells reportedly arose from several hundred graft clones that had expanded. Surviving recipient T cells and thymic progenitors produced the high day-60 TCRbeta diversity seen in some patients. Newly produced T cells mostly provided counts and TCRbeta diversity after one year, as hyperexpanded clones declined.

As to this clonotype: Its antigen is currently unknown.

For TCRbeta, the library was prepared with unique molecular identifiers. TCRdb re-called the PCR reads through MiXCR, storing one row per CDR3 protein. The sample includes 250,000 or so distinct CDR3 sequences, 24% of them seen just once. Per the germline V gene, CDR1 is SGHTA and CDR2 is FQGTGA. CDR3 length: 14 residues. V lost 5 bases and J 3 bases, leaving 13 bases between the germline ends. The sample here was PBMCs, mostly from graft donor cells, taken 360 days after TCRalphabeta/CD19-depleted stem cell transplant. The V call is TRBV7-3, the J call TRBJ1-1; D gene uncertain. This TCR derives from a female patient aged 2-9 years who had a stem cell transplant for congenital amegakaryocytic thrombocytopenia, so the T cells may come from the graft donor. CDR3 sequence: CASSPSGRYTEAFF. DNA for the CDR3: TGTGCCAGCAGCCCAAGCGGGCGGTACACTGAAGCTTTCTTT.